One and the same sample provided the 17 T cell receptor beta chains below, sequenced in a study of cytotoxic CD8 clonotypes in ibrutinib-treated CLL. This table comes from immunoSEQ multiplex PCR, and its TCRdb copy is limited to in-frame clones, with some not included. This repertoire shows tens of thousands of clones, 45% to 70% found once; its top ten account for roughly 20%. The sample here was PBMCs, taken after 24 months of ibrutinib treatment. The receptors shown here come from a human donor with chronic lymphocytic leukemia.

For this clone: The same CDR3 arises from other DNA sequences in this sample as well. This sequence joins TRBV29-1 and TRBJ2-7; D may be TRBD1 (6 bases). Germline-derived CDR1 and CDR2 are SQVTM and ANQGSEA. This CDR3 comprises 12 residues. The V and J ends lost 3 bases and 2 bases respectively, with 8 bases between them. The CDR3 DNA sequence: TGCAGCGTTGAGTCAGGGGCCTACGAGCAGTACTTC. Its translation is CSVESGAYEQYF.

Concerning this clone: In the same sample, other DNA sequences code for this CDR3. The chain is built from TRBV5-5 and TRBJ2-5, with a tentative D call TRBD1 (6 bases). CDR1 is SGHKS, CDR2 YYEKEE, per germline (reference sequence). Trimming shortened V by 4 bases and J by 2 bases, and 12 bases separated the two germline ends. The CDR3 loop spans 14 amino acids. The CDR3 nucleotides are TGTGCCAGCAGCCCTAGGACAGCTCAAGAGACCCAGTACTTC. Translating gives CASSPRTAQETQYF.

The V and J genes are TRBV5-6 and TRBJ2-7; D gene ambiguous. Between the trimmed V and J ends, which lost 5 bases and 2 bases, there was a span of 11 bases. CDR3 length equals 13 residues. CDR1 and CDR2 (germline): SGHDT, YYEEEE. The CDR3 region has the DNA TGTGCCAGCAGTTATGGACGGACCTACGAGCAGTACGTC. Protein: CASSYGRTYEQYV.

The chain recombines TRBV6-1 with TRBJ1-2; D gene uncertain. This CDR3 comprises 14 residues. CDR1 and CDR2 from the germline V gene are MNHNS and SASEGT. Between the trimmed V and J ends, which lost 0 bases and 1 base, there was a span of 6 bases. The CDR3 sequence: CASSEADFNYGYTF. DNA for the CDR3: TGTGCCAGCAGTGAAGCGGATTTTAACTATGGCTACACCTTC.

The chain joins TRBV19 to TRBJ2-7; the match to TRBD1 covers 7 bases. V lost 4 bases, J lost 1 base, and 4 bases stayed unmatched. The germline V gene has CDR1 LNHDA and CDR2 SQIVND (reference sequence). There are 14 residues in the CDR3. The CDR3 sequence: CASSKDRISYEQYF. CDR3 in DNA: TGTGCCAGTAGTAAGGACAGGATATCCTACGAGCAGTACTTC.

The V and J genes are TRBV9 and TRBJ2-3; D gene uncertain. The germline V and J ends were trimmed by 2 bases and 6 bases, with 16 bases remaining between them. Per germline, CDR1 SGDLS and CDR2 YYNGEE. The CDR3 is 15 amino acids. The CDR3 DNA reads TGTGCCAGCAGCGTGGTCGGCTCAACCCAGGATACGCAGTATTTT. Residues: CASSVVGSTQDTQYF.

J is TRBJ2-3 and V is TRBV19; TRBD2 aligns across 8 bases. Germline CDR1 reads LNHDA; CDR2 reads SQIVND (reference sequence). The trim removed 1 base at V and 4 bases at J, leaving 4 bases unmatched. CDR3 length: 15 residues. CDR3: CASSIAGAGADTQYF. The CDR3 DNA reads TGTGCCAGTAGTATAGCGGGAGCGGGGGCAGATACGCAGTATTTT.

The rearrangement uses TRBV5-1 and TRBJ2-2; D may be TRBD1 (6 bases). CDR3 length equals 16 residues. The germline CDR1 and CDR2 sequences are SGHRS and YFSETQ. Trimming cost V 2 bases and J 6 bases, with 17 bases left between them. For the CDR3, the DNA is TGCGCCAGCAGCTTCGGTTTGTCAGGGGACGCCGGGGAGCTGTTTTTT. Its translation is CASSFGLSGDAGELFF.

The V gene is TRBV10-2, the J gene TRBJ1-1, with 8 bases aligning to TRBD1. V shed 0 bases and J 11 bases; nucleotides not matched to a gene: 11. This CDR3 has 15 residues. Germline CDR1 is WSHSY and CDR2 is SAAADI. The CDR3 region has the DNA TGCGCCAGCAGTGAGTCTATCGGGGCAGGGGGCCGTGCTTTCTTT. This gives the protein CASSESIGAGGRAFF.

The chain carries TRBV7-6 and TRBJ1-1; possibly TRBD1 for D (5 bases). The germline V and J ends were trimmed by 2 bases and 4 bases, with 11 bases remaining between them. The CDR3 consists of 14 residues. Per germline, CDR1 SGHVS and CDR2 FNYEAQ. CDR3 nucleotide sequence: TGTGCCAGCAGCTTAAGGGGCGGGGGCACTGAAGCTTTCTTT. Its translation is CASSLRGGGTEAFF. Full variable domain (outside the CDR3, taken from reference TRBV7-6 and TRBJ1-1): GAGVSQSPRYKVTKRGQDVALRCDPISGHVSLYWYRQALGQGPEFLTYFNYEAQQDKSGLPNDRFSAERPEGSISTLTIQRTEQRDSAMYRCASSLRGGGTEAFFGQGTRLTVV.

This clone was recorded a few times. The J gene is TRBJ1-2, the V gene TRBV28; maybe TRBD1 (5 bases). The CDR3 contains 13 residues. V lost 5 bases, J lost 3 bases, and 10 bases lay in between. Germline loops: CDR1 MDHEN, CDR2 SYDVKM. The CDR3 DNA follows: TGTGCCAGCAGTCCCCCGGGACACTATGGCTACACCTTC. It specifies CASSPPGHYGYTF.

This clone was picked up one time. The gene calls are TRBV4-2 and TRBJ2-5; no reliable D call. The length of the CDR3 is 15 residues. Germline V gives CDR1 LGHNA, CDR2 YNFKEQ. V gave up 6 bases and J gave up 5 bases, with 19 bases separating them. CDR3 bases: TGTGCCAGCAGTCCGACCCGGTTGGGGTGGGAGACCCAGTACTTC. Translated: CASSPTRLGWETQYF.

This clone was seen a handful of times. The chain couples TRBV27 to TRBJ2-5; TRBD1 or TRBD2 may be the D gene (5 bases each). This CDR3 contains 11 residues. The V end lost 7 bases, the J end lost 5 bases, and 8 bases lay between the germline ends. Per germline, CDR1 MNHEY and CDR2 SMNVEV (reference sequence). The CDR3 reads CASMGRETQYF. In DNA, the CDR3 is TGTGCCAGCATGGGACGGGAGACCCAGTACTTC.

The chain uses TRBV30 and TRBJ1-2, with D maybe TRBD1 (5 bases). The CDR3 has 12 residues. Germline CDR1 reads GTSNPN; CDR2 reads SVGIG (reference sequence). Trimming pared 5 bases from V and 4 bases from J, leaving 11 bases between. CDR3 region: CAWWGVSYGYTF. CDR3 coding DNA: TGTGCCTGGTGGGGGGTTTCCTATGGCTACACCTTC.

The chain has TRBV5-1 and TRBJ2-5; TRBD1 matches 8 bases. Germline CDR1 reads SGHRS; CDR2 reads YFSETQ. V shed 1 base and J 0 bases; nucleotides not matched to a gene: 5. The CDR3 totals 16 residues. The chain's CDR3 is CASSLLAGGHQETQYF. The CDR3 DNA sequence: TGCGCCAGCAGCTTGTTGGCAGGGGGCCACCAAGAGACCCAGTACTTC.

The chain employs TRBV2 and TRBJ1-2; D remains ambiguous. CDR3 length: 13 residues. CDR1 is SNHLY and CDR2 is FYNNEI in the germline V gene. V dropped 7 bases and J dropped 4 bases, with 13 bases sitting between them. The CDR3 here is CASTLRDVYGYTF. The CDR3 DNA is TGTGCCAGCACCCTGCGGGATGTCTATGGCTACACCTTC.

V usage is TRBV18 and J usage is TRBJ2-7; D gene uncertain. CDR3 length: 15 amino acids. Germline values: CDR1 KGHSH, CDR2 LQKENI. Trimming left V 0 bases short and J 4 bases short, with 13 bases between. This CDR3 is CASSPPGRVRYEQYF. The CDR3 coding sequence is TGTGCCAGCTCACCACCGGGAAGGGTTCGGTACGAGCAGTACTTC.